This TCR beta chain was captured by sequencing in a study of OX40 agonist ivuxolimab in advanced cancers. Study at large: Patients were dosed with the agonistic anti-OX40 (CD134) antibody ivuxolimab. The study's findings and limits: More expanded clones were found, on average, in CD8+ than in CD4+ T cells.

Method: immunoSEQ multiplex PCR; TCRdb's copy keeps in-frame clones and lacks some. The sample lists fewer than 40,000 clones, around 83% occurring once. A note on this clone: Its antigen is as yet unknown.

V shed 5 bases and J shed 5 bases, with 16 bases lying between them. The CDR3 is 15 amino acids. Looked up from germline, CDR1 is SGHTA and CDR2 is FQGTGA. The study sampled blood at baseline, cycle 4 day 1, and cycle 7 day 1. Sequencing used CD4+ or CD8+ T cells sorted from blood, obtained in a trial of the OX40 agonist ivuxolimab. This TCR came from an adult with an advanced solid tumor such as melanoma, head and neck, liver or kidney cancer. The chain employs TRBV7-3 and TRBJ2-1; no clear D. The DNA of the CDR3 is TGTGCCAGCAGCCCCTGGGCAGCTCCTGACAATGAGCAGTTCTTC. Protein product: CASSPWAAPDNEQFF. Supplemented by reference TRBV7-3 and TRBJ2-1, the full variable domain reads GAGVSQTPSNKVTEKGKYVELRCDPISGHTALYWYRQSLGQGPEFLIYFQGTGAADDSGLPNDRFFAVRPEGSVSTLKIQRTERGDSAVYLCASSPWAAPDNEQFFGPGTRLTVL.